This T cell receptor beta chain was recorded in a study of T cells in Graves' hyperthyroidism and ophthalmopathy (dated by TCRdb to about 2019). Background for the entire study: Peripheral blood samples were taken at the time of initial diagnosis, prior to any treatment. Following sampling, methimazole starting at 30 mg daily was given to hyperthyroidism patients, and high-dose intravenous methylprednisolone was given to ophthalmopathy patients. The paper reports TCR Vbeta CDR3 sequencing of some 140 peripheral blood samples: some 44 ophthalmopathy, fewer than 85 hyperthyroidism and around 17 progressor patients. Prospective prediction of ophthalmopathy was tested in an independent validation cohort of 18 to 20 hyperthyroidism patients and 17 patients who later progressed to ophthalmopathy. TCR V-J signatures able to tell the groups apart were searched for in a discovery cohort of 90 to 100 patients, of whom around 43 had Graves' ophthalmopathy and around 56 had stable Graves' hyperthyroidism. The roughly 100 discovery patients were divided at random into training and test sets in a 7:3 ratio. Thyroid tissue and blood T-cell repertoires from about six Graves' hyperthyroidism patients were also compared in the study. Findings and caveats that apply to the study as a whole: In validation, the model predicted progression to ophthalmopathy with 55% to 71% sensitivity and approximately 78% specificity, a median of around six months before onset. A model built on a 13 V-J signature distinguished ophthalmopathy from stable hyperthyroidism, reaching around 90% sensitivity and under 84% specificity in cross-validation and 80%/75% in testing. Most expanded thyroid clonotypes (frequency above 0.001) were also found in blood, which suggests that blood repertoires may mirror thyroid immune responses. Sample size was not statistically predetermined, and investigators were not blinded to group allocation.

This clonotype was recorded at least ten times. What this receptor recognizes is not known. Nothing much larger sits one base from this clone, and base qualities are not available. The CDR3 runs 13 residues from the cysteine to the phenylalanine. CDR3 DNA only is kept here, 39 bases in frame from base 1. CDR1 and CDR2, looked up from the germline V gene (reference sequence), are PRHDT and FYEKMQ. Trimming takes 3 bases from V and 5 bases from J, and the germline ends sit 10 bases apart. Stable Graves' hyperthyroidism was defined as no progression to ophthalmopathy during 18 months of follow-up. Hyperthyroidism patients were newly diagnosed, with disease duration under 2 months, and aged 18 to 65 years. Patients with uncontrolled infections, other autoimmune diseases, pregnancy or lactation were excluded. Diagnoses relied on clinical symptoms, serum thyroxine and TRAb, thyroid ultrasound and orbital computed tomography. PBMCs were isolated from 10 ml of fresh peripheral blood by Ficoll-Paque density gradient centrifugation. Total RNA was extracted using Trizol reagent, and RNA quality was assessed on an Agilent 2100 Bioanalyzer.

TCR beta CDR3 regions were amplified from RNA transcripts. A first-round RT-PCR of the TCR CDR3 used the HTBI primer set with the Qiagen OneStep RT-PCR kit. Libraries were constructed in a second round of multiplex PCR, after which size selection and purification were performed. The libraries were sequenced on an Illumina HiSeq2000 using paired-end 100 bp reads. The study's own analysis went as follows. SOAPnuke was used to process the raw data, with reads discarded if the reads contained adapters or uncalled bases, had a mean Phred below 15, or lacked an exact constant-primer or identifier match. High-quality paired reads were merged with COPE v1.2.5, and unique nucleotide sequences were defined as clonotypes. MiTCR v1.1 was used to align clonotypes to the IMGT TRBV, TRBD and TRBJ reference segments. The analysis included only V-J combinations with a frequency above 0.0001, which together covered more than 99% of the repertoires. A TCS score was defined as the ratio of F50 (clonal expansion) to E x V (chaos), with BLOSUM62-based TCRdist applied between CDR3 peptides within each V-J. Welch's t-statistics and random forest reduced around 510 V-J features to 13, which were used in a naive Bayes classifier (R e1071). TCRdb applied fastp at Q25 and MiXCR to the public reads, then kept only in-frame beta chains. Entries are consolidated by CDR3 protein sequence, retaining the most common genes and DNA. The V and J calls and clone size come from TCRdb's table, not from the authors' own analysis. The sample profile shows a few hundred thousand distinct CDR3 sequences; about an eighth of them were found once. In total, the top ten clones hold less than 20% of the sample.

The sequenced material came from blood. The clonotype was recovered from a woman younger than 35 with Graves' hyperthyroidism. The chain uses TRBV13 and TRBJ1-1; a tentative D call is TRBD1 (5 bases match). The sequenced DNA is TGTGCCAGCAGCTTGTATCAGGGAACTGAAGCTTTCTTT. It codes for CASSLYQGTEAFF.